The 27 T cell receptor beta chains below all came from one sample that was sequenced in a study of T cell repertoires in cytomegalovirus infection. MiXCR, applied by TCRdb to the reads, yields one record per CDR3 protein. The sample holds 110,000 to 150,000 distinct CDR3 sequences, 5% to 6.5% seen once. Sequenced material: PBMCs. Receptors were obtained from a human donor in good health (CMV status not recorded). Some clones in this sample may be carry-over from other donors' samples.

This clonotype was observed at least ten times. The chain is built from TRBV28 and TRBJ1-6, with D unclear. Trimming took off 2 bases at V and 0 bases at J, with 8 bases between the two ends. Germline V lookup: CDR1 MDHEN, CDR2 SYDVKM. The CDR3 spans 16 residues. The CDR3 loop reads CASSLEGSSYNSPLHF. For the CDR3, the DNA is TGTGCCAGCAGTTTAGAGGGAAGCTCCTATAATTCACCCCTCCACTTT.

This clonotype was counted ten times or more. The V gene is TRBV12-3 or TRBV12-4, the J gene TRBJ1-1, with D unresolved. CDR3 length: 13 residues. Trimming cost V 3 bases and J 1 base, with 6 bases left between them. CDR3 nucleotide sequence: TGTGCCAGCAGTTTCCAGTCGAACACTGAAGCTTTCTTT. As protein: CASSFQSNTEAFF.

This clonotype has at least ten counts. V gene TRBV6-2 or TRBV6-3 combines with J gene TRBJ2-7, with D possibly matching TRBD2 (6 bases). The CDR3 runs to 15 residues. Between the trimmed V and J ends, which lost 6 bases and 2 bases, there was a span of 17 bases. Germline CDR1 reads MNHEY; CDR2 reads SVGEGT. CDR3 DNA: TGTGCCAGCAGAATACTAGCCTGGCGGACCTACGAGCAGTACTTC. Protein: CASRILAWRTYEQYF.

This clonotype was found many times. This chain joins TRBV28 and TRBJ1-5, with D maybe TRBD1 (6 bases). The CDR3 length is 13 residues. The germline V and J ends were trimmed by 5 bases and 7 bases, with 12 bases remaining between them. CDR1 MDHEN and CDR2 SYDVKM come from the germline V gene. The DNA for the CDR3 is TGTGCCAGCAGTCCCGACAGGATACAGCCCCAGCATTTT. Translating gives CASSPDRIQPQHF.

Ten or more counts support this clonotype. The chain combines TRBV6-6 with TRBJ2-3, with D possibly TRBD2 on 5 matching bases. Trimming removed 7 bases at V and 4 bases at J, with 15 bases between. This CDR3 is built from 14 residues. In germline, CDR1 is MNHNY, CDR2 SVGAGI (reference sequence). The CDR3 coding sequence is TGTGCCAGCATTGCGAGCTGGCGGGCAGATACGCAGTATTTT. This sequence encodes CASIASWRADTQYF.

J is TRBJ1-5 and V is TRBV6-6, with D possibly matching TRBD1 (6 bases). The germline V gene encodes CDR1 MNHNY and CDR2 SVGAGI (reference sequence). CDR3 size: 13 residues. Trimming left V 7 bases short and J 10 bases short, with 17 bases between. CDR3 residues: CASTGQPELPQHF. The CDR3 nucleotides are TGTGCCAGCACCGGACAGCCTGAGCTTCCCCAGCATTTT.

This clonotype was seen ten or more times. This chain uses TRBV7-8 with TRBJ1-6; 8 positions agree with TRBD1. Germline V CDR1 and CDR2: SGHVS, FQNEAQ. J gave up 7 bases and V 1 base, and 9 bases lay outside the gene matches. The CDR3 is 17 residues long. The CDR3 is CASSLETGDGRNSPLHF. The CDR3 region has the DNA TGTGCCAGCAGCTTAGAGACAGGGGATGGTAGGAATTCACCCCTCCACTTT.

This clonotype was detected a few times. The chain carries TRBV28 and TRBJ1-5; 7 nucleotides align to TRBD1. Germline assignment: CDR1 MDHEN and CDR2 SYDVKM. Germline trimming cut 6 bases from V and 4 bases from J; bases unmatched to any gene: 9. The CDR3 contains 15 residues. CDR3 in DNA: TGTGCCAGCAGGTCCCGGGACAGCCTAAATCAGCCCCAGCATTTT. This translates into CASRSRDSLNQPQHF.

This clonotype was observed a few times. CDR3 nucleotides: TGTGCCAGCCGAATGGAGGGGGCCCAAGAGACCCAGTACTTC. Protein product: CASRMEGAQETQYF. This chain links TRBV28 with TRBJ2-5; TRBD1 might be the D (7 bases). Germline V gene sequence: CDR1 MDHEN, CDR2 SYDVKM. V shed 8 bases and J shed 1 base, with 14 bases lying between them. This CDR3 is built from 14 residues.

The table lists this clonotype with many counts. The chain recombines TRBV12-3 or TRBV12-4 with TRBJ2-7, with D hard to call. The ends were cut back, 4 bases at V and 9 bases at J, with 16 bases in the middle. This CDR3 spans 13 amino acids. The CDR3 region has the DNA TGTGCCAGCAGTTCCAATTTGGGTTTTGTGCAGTACTTC. As protein: CASSSNLGFVQYF.

This clonotype was counted at least ten times. The chain is built from TRBV10-3 and TRBJ2-5, with 16 nucleotides matching TRBD2. Germline V gene lookup returns CDR1 ENHRY and CDR2 SYGVKD. V was clipped by 4 bases and J by 1 base; unmatched bases: 3. The CDR3 spans 17 residues. The CDR3 sequence is CAISAGLAGGFQETQYF. For the CDR3, the DNA is TGTGCCATCAGTGCGGGACTAGCGGGGGGGTTCCAAGAGACCCAGTACTTC.

This clonotype showed up many times. The rearrangement links TRBV12-3 or TRBV12-4 to TRBJ2-2; tentatively, D is TRBD2 (6 bases). The V gene lost 4 bases and the J gene lost 5 bases, with 11 bases spanning the gap. CDR3 length: 14 residues. The CDR3 spells CASSYSLATGELFF. In nucleotides, the CDR3 is TGTGCCAGCAGTTATAGTCTAGCGACCGGGGAGCTGTTTTTT.

In this sample, this clonotype turned up many times. The chain has TRBV7-9 and TRBJ2-7, with 9 positions matching TRBD1. The length of the CDR3 is 15 residues. The trim removed 5 bases at V and 2 bases at J, leaving 7 bases unmatched. CDR1 and CDR2 from the germline V gene are SEHNR and FQNEAQ (reference sequence). The CDR3 here is CASSRRQGGTYEQYF. The CDR3 bases are TGTGCCAGCAGCCGAAGACAGGGGGGGACCTACGAGCAGTACTTC.

A few counts support this clonotype. The chain links TRBV20-1 to TRBJ1-2; 7 bases are a match to TRBD1. Trimming took 3 bases from V and 4 from J; bases not matched to a gene: 11. CDR3 length: 15 amino acids. Looked up from germline, CDR1 is DFQATT and CDR2 is SNEGSKA (reference sequence). The DNA for the CDR3 is TGCAGTGCTAGTCGGAGGGGGCGTCAAGGCTATGGCTACACCTTC. Translated: CSASRRGRQGYGYTF.

This clonotype was seen ten or more times. The V call is TRBV7-2, the J call TRBJ2-5, with 7 bases that match TRBD1. Germline V gene lookup returns CDR1 SGHTA and CDR2 FQGNSA. The CDR3 runs to 17 residues. Trimming removed 3 bases from V and 2 bases from J; junction bases left unmatched: 12. The CDR3 coding sequence is TGTGCCAGCAGCTTGGCCTTTCGGACAGGTGGGCAAGAGACCCAGTACTTC. This gives the protein CASSLAFRTGGQETQYF.

The sample holds many counts of this clonotype. The chain couples TRBV7-2 to TRBJ2-5; TRBD2 matches at 9 bases. Germline CDR1 SGHTA, CDR2 FQGNSA. V lost 1 base and J lost 0; bases outside the gene matches: 6. This CDR3 contains 17 residues. In DNA, the CDR3 is TGTGCCAGCAGCTTAGTGGGCCTAGCGGGGCACCAAGAGACCCAGTACTTC. Amino acids: CASSLVGLAGHQETQYF.

This clonotype came up many times. The CDR3 DNA reads TGTGCCAGCACGAAGGAGGGCAATCAGCCCCAGCATTTT. Protein product: CASTKEGNQPQHF. The V gene is TRBV7-9, the J gene TRBJ1-5; no firm D call. The CDR3 runs to 13 residues. Germline CDR1 SEHNR, CDR2 FQNEAQ (reference sequence). V was pared by 7 bases and J by 2 bases, with 9 bases between.

This chain uses TRBV25-1 with TRBJ1-2; a possible D gene is TRBD1 (6 bases). The V end lost 4 bases, the J end lost 8 bases, and 20 bases lay between the germline ends. Germline V gives CDR1 MGHDK, CDR2 SYGVNS. CDR3 length: 15 amino acids. CDR3 amino acids: CASSGLPHREGGYTF. In nucleotides, the CDR3 is TGTGCCAGCAGTGGCCTCCCCCACAGGGAGGGCGGCTACACCTTC.

This clonotype was recorded at least ten times. V and J are TRBV11-3 and TRBJ2-1, with no clear D. The germline V and J ends were trimmed by 1 base and 6 bases, with 19 bases remaining between them. Germline assignment: CDR1 SGHNT and CDR2 YENEEA. This CDR3 contains 17 residues. In nucleotides, the CDR3 is TGTGCCAGCAGCTTAGGACCCCTGGGCCGGCCAGGCAATGAGCAGTTCTTC. Translated, it gives CASSLGPLGRPGNEQFF.

This clonotype was found many times. The rearrangement links TRBV20-1 to TRBJ2-5; D unclear. Germline CDR1 is DFQATT and CDR2 is SNEGSKA (reference sequence). The CDR3 is 12 residues long. V lost 3 bases, J lost 4 bases, and 9 bases lay in between. The CDR3 region is CSARVPPETQYF. The CDR3 DNA follows: TGCAGTGCTAGGGTTCCCCCAGAGACCCAGTACTTC.

The chain uses TRBV20-1 and TRBJ1-2; D is undetermined. The CDR3 is 13 residues long. Trimming left V 1 base short and J 4 bases short, with 10 bases between. In germline, CDR1 is DFQATT, CDR2 SNEGSKA (reference sequence). The CDR3 nucleotides are TGCAGTGCTAGAGTAGAAAAGGCCTATGGCTACACCTTC. This gives the protein CSARVEKAYGYTF.

This clonotype was seen repeatedly, ten times or more. The chain has TRBV6-1 and TRBJ2-7; possibly TRBD2 for D (7 bases). The V and J ends lost 5 bases and 1 base respectively, with 12 bases between them. There are 14 residues in the CDR3. The germline gives CDR1 MNHNS, CDR2 SASEGT. The CDR3 here is CASSPEGGSYEQYF. The DNA of the CDR3 is TGTGCCAGCAGTCCTGAGGGGGGGTCCTACGAGCAGTACTTC.

This clonotype was seen many times. The chain recombines TRBV14 with TRBJ1-6, with D tentatively TRBD1 (6 bases). V was trimmed by 0 bases and J by 4 bases, leaving 10 bases between them. The CDR3 totals 16 residues. CDR1 and CDR2 (germline): SGHDN, FVKESK. CDR3 sequence reads: CASSQDGQGYNSPLHF. CDR3 nucleotide sequence: TGTGCCAGCAGCCAAGACGGGCAGGGGTATAATTCACCCCTCCACTTT.

This clonotype was seen only a few times. The chain couples TRBV9 to TRBJ1-3; D gene unclear. In germline, CDR1 is SGDLS, CDR2 YYNGEE. Trimming removed 0 bases from V and 0 bases from J, with 7 bases in between. The CDR3 totals 15 residues. The CDR3 region has the DNA TGTGCCAGCAGCGTAGATCCAGCCTCTGGAAACACCATATATTTT. The encoded protein is CASSVDPASGNTIYF. The whole variable domain, remainder taken from reference TRBV9 and TRBJ1-3, is DSGVTQTPKHLITATGQRVTLRCSPRSGDLSVYWYQQSLDQGLQFLIQYYNGEERAKGNILERFSAQQFPDLHSELNLSSLELGDSALYFCASSVDPASGNTIYFGEGSWLTVV.

The genes are TRBV7-9 and TRBJ2-7; possibly TRBD2 for D (5 bases). Trimming removed 5 bases at V and 3 bases at J, with 11 bases between. The CDR3 covers 13 residues. CDR1 and CDR2 (germline): SEHNR, FQNEAQ (reference sequence). The CDR3 reads CASSPGLRYEQYF. The CDR3 DNA is TGTGCCAGCAGCCCGGGATTACGCTACGAGCAGTACTTC.

The V call is TRBV28, the J call TRBJ2-3; 7 nucleotides align to TRBD2. This CDR3 spans 18 amino acids. CDR1 MDHEN and CDR2 SYDVKM come from the germline V gene. V was clipped by 5 bases and J by 0 bases; unmatched bases: 14. In DNA, the CDR3 is TGTGCCAGCAGTAGCTTACGGGGGGTTCTAACTAGCACAGATACGCAGTATTTT. This sequence encodes CASSSLRGVLTSTDTQYF. Full variable domain (remainder filled in from reference TRBV28 and TRBJ2-3): DVKVTQSSRYLVKRTGEKVFLECVQDMDHENMFWYRQDPGLGLRLIYFSYDVKMKEKGDIPEGYSVSREKKERFSLILESASTNQTSMYLCASSSLRGVLTSTDTQYFGPGTRLTVL.

This clonotype was detected ten times or more. The chain carries TRBV12-5 and TRBJ1-5; D is possibly TRBD1 (5 bases). The CDR3 totals 14 residues. Trimming removed 7 bases at V and 2 bases at J, with 12 bases between. Germline values: CDR1 LGHNT, CDR2 FRNRAP. CDR3 protein: CASDGKGGNQPQHF. The DNA for the CDR3 is TGTGCTAGTGACGGCAAAGGGGGCAATCAGCCCCAGCATTTT.